The 15 T cell receptor beta chains presented below share a single source sample, sequenced in a study of CD8 T cells in Susac syndrome (dated by TCRdb to between 2018 and 2020). Receptor amplification or capture employed the immunoSEQ multiplex PCR assay. RNA was extracted using the RNeasy kit, and roughly 0.5 to 1 microgram was reverse transcribed with random hexamers. TCRdb redid the processing of the public reads, applying fastp at Q25 and MiXCR, and retained in-frame beta chains. Every entry covers one CDR3 protein and lists the most common genes and DNA from its rows. Within this sample are about 200,000 distinct CDR3 sequences, with roughly 96% of them counted one time only. The top ten clonotypes cover around 0.085% of the sample. The sequenced sample consisted of CD4+ T cells from PBMCs. The origin of the receptors is a human donor with multiple sclerosis.

V gene TRBV7-9 combines with J gene TRBJ1-1, with TRBD1 identical over 7 bases. Germline CDR1 SEHNR, CDR2 FQNEAQ (reference sequence). V gave up 7 bases and J gave up 5 bases; unmatched junction bases: 7. The CDR3 sequence is 13 residues long. The CDR3 loop reads CASKEGAYTEAFF. DNA for the CDR3: TGTGCCAGCAAAGAGGGGGCCTATACTGAAGCTTTCTTT.

The gene calls are TRBV7-3 and TRBJ1-2; 12 bases match TRBD1. Per germline, CDR1 SGHTA and CDR2 FQGTGA. J was trimmed by 5 bases and V by 0 bases; bases with no gene match: 4. The CDR3 spans 16 residues. The DNA of the CDR3 is TGTGCCAGCAGCTTAACAGGGACAGGGGGCCGGTATGGCTACACCTTC. As protein: CASSLTGTGGRYGYTF.

This chain links TRBV12-3 or TRBV12-4 with TRBJ2-3; TRBD2 is a possible D gene (6 bases). CDR3 length: 14 residues. Trimming removed 7 bases at V and 1 base at J, with 12 bases between. As DNA, the CDR3 is TGTGCCAGCACACTGACTAGAGGCACAGATACGCAGTATTTT. This sequence encodes CASTLTRGTDTQYF.

The J gene is TRBJ2-7, the V gene TRBV9; 12 positions agree with TRBD2. Trimming removed 4 bases from V and 4 bases from J; junction bases left unmatched: 3. The V gene's germline CDR1 is SGDLS and CDR2 YYNGEE. The CDR3 is 14 amino acids. The CDR3 DNA reads as TGTGCCAGCAGCTTCGGGACTAGCGGGTACGAGCAGTACTTC. Translating gives CASSFGTSGYEQYF.

The rearrangement joins TRBV29-1 to TRBJ1-2; possibly TRBD1 for D (5 bases). The V and J ends lost 1 base and 6 bases respectively, with 9 bases between them. Germline V lookup: CDR1 SQVTM, CDR2 ANQGSEA. The CDR3 spans 12 residues. CDR3 nucleotide sequence: TGCAGCGTTGAAGGGCAGGGACATGGCTACACCTTC. Its translation: CSVEGQGHGYTF.

V usage is TRBV9 and J usage is TRBJ1-1; D uncertain. The CDR3 is 14 amino acids. The V gene's germline CDR1 is SGDLS and CDR2 YYNGEE. Trimming took off 0 bases at V and 1 base at J, with 7 bases between the two ends. CDR3 protein: CASSVELTNTEAFF. CDR3 nucleotides: TGTGCCAGCAGCGTAGAACTTACGAACACTGAAGCTTTCTTT.

The chain couples TRBV20-1 to TRBJ1-4; D not resolved. V lost 0 bases to trimming and J lost 3 bases, with 8 bases between them. Germline-derived CDR1 and CDR2 are DFQATT and SNEGSKA (reference sequence). The CDR3 consists of 14 residues. The CDR3 protein is CSARDLPANEKLFF. The CDR3 nucleotides read TGCAGTGCTAGAGATCTACCTGCTAATGAAAAACTGTTTTTT.

V and J are TRBV20-1 and TRBJ2-1; 10 positions agree with TRBD2. The germline V gene has CDR1 DFQATT and CDR2 SNEGSKA (reference sequence). The CDR3 is 14 residues long. The V and J ends lost 6 bases and 4 bases, in that order; junction bases with no gene match: 6. The CDR3 coding sequence is TGCAGTGCCGTCGGGACTAGCGATTACAATGAGCAGTTCTTC. It translates to CSAVGTSDYNEQFF.

This clonotype was picked up one time. V and J are TRBV20-1 and TRBJ1-2, with unresolved D. The CDR3 spans 14 residues. Deletions cut 0 bases from V and 6 bases from J, with 14 bases between. Germline V gene sequence: CDR1 DFQATT, CDR2 SNEGSKA (reference sequence). The CDR3 is CSARDLVTRDGYTF. The CDR3 DNA follows: TGCAGTGCTAGAGATCTCGTGACACGGGATGGCTACACCTTC.

The chain carries TRBV6-6 and TRBJ2-3; no reliable D call. The V end lost 2 bases, the J end lost 1 base, and 7 bases lay between the germline ends. The CDR3 has 14 residues. The germline gives CDR1 MNHNY, CDR2 SVGAGI (reference sequence). DNA of the CDR3: TGTGCCAGCAGTTACGAGTTTGGCACAGATACGCAGTATTTT. This codes for CASSYEFGTDTQYF.

The chain combines TRBV4-1 with TRBJ2-7; D may correspond to TRBD1 or TRBD2 (5 bases each). CDR1 is MGHRA and CDR2 is YSYEKL in the germline V gene. The V end lost 4 bases, the J end lost 3 bases, and 16 bases lay between the germline ends. There are 15 residues in the CDR3. The CDR3 nucleotides are TGCGCCAGCAGCCCAGACCGGGACGTGGACTACGAGCAGTACTTC. It encodes CASSPDRDVDYEQYF.

The chain combines TRBV19 with TRBJ2-3, with 7 bases that match TRBD1. The CDR3 has 16 amino acids. Germline V gene lookup returns CDR1 LNHDA and CDR2 SQIVND (reference sequence). V shed 4 bases, J shed 2 bases, and the junction held 9 bases outside the gene matches. The CDR3 DNA reads TGTGCCAGTAGTACCTACCGACAGGGCATCACAGATACGCAGTATTTT. It specifies CASSTYRQGITDTQYF.

This rearrangement joins TRBV5-1 to TRBJ1-1; TRBD1 is a possible D gene (6 bases). Per the germline V gene, CDR1 is SGHRS and CDR2 is YFSETQ. V was trimmed by 4 bases and J by 1 base, leaving 11 bases between them. The CDR3 loop spans 14 amino acids. CDR3 sequence (DNA): TGCGCCAGCAGCGTACAGGGTTGGAACACTGAAGCTTTCTTT. Translating gives CASSVQGWNTEAFF.

The chain links TRBV9 to TRBJ1-2; a weak D match, TRBD1 (5 bases). The germline V gene has CDR1 SGDLS and CDR2 YYNGEE. There are 11 residues in the CDR3. Trimming left V 5 bases short and J 4 bases short, with 6 bases between. The CDR3 spells CASRQGYGYTF. In nucleotides, the CDR3 is TGTGCCAGCAGGCAGGGCTATGGCTACACCTTC.

The chain uses TRBV20-1 and TRBJ2-1; 7 bases match TRBD1. The CDR3 loop spans 13 amino acids. The J segment lost 6 bases and the V segment lost 3 bases, leaving 5 bases of the junction unmatched. Germline loops: CDR1 DFQATT, CDR2 SNEGSKA (reference sequence). In nucleotides, the CDR3 is TGCAGTGCTAGGACAGGGTCCGTCAATGAGCAGTTCTTC. Its translation: CSARTGSVNEQFF.